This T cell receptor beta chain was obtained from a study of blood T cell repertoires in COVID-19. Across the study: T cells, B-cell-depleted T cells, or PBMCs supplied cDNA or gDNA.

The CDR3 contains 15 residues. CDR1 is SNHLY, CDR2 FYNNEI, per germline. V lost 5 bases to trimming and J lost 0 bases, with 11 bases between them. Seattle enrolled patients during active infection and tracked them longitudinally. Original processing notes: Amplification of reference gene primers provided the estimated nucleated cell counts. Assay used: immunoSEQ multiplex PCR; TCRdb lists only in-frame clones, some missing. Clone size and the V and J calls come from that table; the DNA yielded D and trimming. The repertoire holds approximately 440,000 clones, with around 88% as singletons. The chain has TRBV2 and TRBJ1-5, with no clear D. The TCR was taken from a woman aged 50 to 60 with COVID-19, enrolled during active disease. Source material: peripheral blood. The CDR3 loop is CASSLDINSNQPQHF. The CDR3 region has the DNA TGTGCCAGCAGTTTAGACATCAATAGCAATCAGCCCCAGCATTTT.